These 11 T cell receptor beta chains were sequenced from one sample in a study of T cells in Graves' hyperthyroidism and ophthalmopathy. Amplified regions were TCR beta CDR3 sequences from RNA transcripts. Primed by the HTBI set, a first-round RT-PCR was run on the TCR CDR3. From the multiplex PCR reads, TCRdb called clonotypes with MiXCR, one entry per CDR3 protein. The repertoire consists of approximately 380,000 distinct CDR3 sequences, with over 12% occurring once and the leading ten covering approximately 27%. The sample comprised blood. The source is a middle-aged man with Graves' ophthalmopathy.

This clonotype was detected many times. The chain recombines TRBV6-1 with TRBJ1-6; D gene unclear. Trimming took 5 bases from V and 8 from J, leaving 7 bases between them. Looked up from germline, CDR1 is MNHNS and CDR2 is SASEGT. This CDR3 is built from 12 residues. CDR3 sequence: CASSSVDSPLHF. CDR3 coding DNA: TGTGCCAGCAGTTCGGTCGATTCACCCCTCCACTTT.

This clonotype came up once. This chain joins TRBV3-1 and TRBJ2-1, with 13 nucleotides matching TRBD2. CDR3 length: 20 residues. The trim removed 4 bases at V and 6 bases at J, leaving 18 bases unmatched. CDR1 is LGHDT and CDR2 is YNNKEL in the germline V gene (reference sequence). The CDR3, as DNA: TGTGCCAGCAGCCCCAACGCCGGACTAGCGGGAGAATTGCGCGGCAATGAGCAGTTCTTC. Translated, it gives CASSPNAGLAGELRGNEQFF.

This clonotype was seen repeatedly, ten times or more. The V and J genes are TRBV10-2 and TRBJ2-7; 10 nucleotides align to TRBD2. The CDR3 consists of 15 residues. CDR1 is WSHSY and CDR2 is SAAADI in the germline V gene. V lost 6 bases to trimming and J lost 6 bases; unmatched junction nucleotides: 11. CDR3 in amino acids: CASRRGTSEFSEQYF. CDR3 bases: TGCGCCAGCAGGAGGGGGACTAGCGAATTCAGCGAGCAGTACTTC.

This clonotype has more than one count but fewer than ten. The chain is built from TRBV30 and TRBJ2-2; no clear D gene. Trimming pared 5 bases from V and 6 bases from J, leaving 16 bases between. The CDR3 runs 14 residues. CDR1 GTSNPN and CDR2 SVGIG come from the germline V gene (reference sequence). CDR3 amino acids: CAWRHKTHSGELFF. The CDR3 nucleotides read TGTGCCTGGCGTCACAAGACCCACTCCGGGGAGCTGTTTTTT.

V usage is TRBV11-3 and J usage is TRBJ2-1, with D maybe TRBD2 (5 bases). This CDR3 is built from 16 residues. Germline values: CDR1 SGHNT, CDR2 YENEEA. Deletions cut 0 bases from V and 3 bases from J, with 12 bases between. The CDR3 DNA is TGTGCCAGCAGCTTAGATCTCAGCGGCCTCTACAATGAGCAGTTCTTC. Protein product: CASSLDLSGLYNEQFF.

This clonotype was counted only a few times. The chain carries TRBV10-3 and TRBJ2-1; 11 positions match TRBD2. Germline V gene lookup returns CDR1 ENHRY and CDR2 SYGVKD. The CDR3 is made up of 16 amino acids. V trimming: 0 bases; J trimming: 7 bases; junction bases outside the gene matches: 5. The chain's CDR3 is CAISESVAGGGNEQFF. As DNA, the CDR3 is TGTGCCATCAGTGAGTCCGTAGCGGGAGGGGGTAATGAGCAGTTCTTC.

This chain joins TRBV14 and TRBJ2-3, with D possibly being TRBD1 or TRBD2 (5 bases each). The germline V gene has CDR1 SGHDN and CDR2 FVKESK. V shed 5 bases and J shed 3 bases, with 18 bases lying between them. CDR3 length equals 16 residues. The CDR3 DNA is TGTGCCAGCAGCTCCACCTGGGGGTTTGCAACAGATACGCAGTATTTT. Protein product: CASSSTWGFATDTQYF.

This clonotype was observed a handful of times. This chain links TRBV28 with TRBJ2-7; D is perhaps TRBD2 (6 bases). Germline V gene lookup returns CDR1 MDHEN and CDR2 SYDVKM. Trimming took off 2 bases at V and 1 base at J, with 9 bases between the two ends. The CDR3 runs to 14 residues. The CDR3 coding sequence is TGTGCCAGCAGTTTACCAGCGGGTTCCTACGAGCAGTACTTC. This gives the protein CASSLPAGSYEQYF.

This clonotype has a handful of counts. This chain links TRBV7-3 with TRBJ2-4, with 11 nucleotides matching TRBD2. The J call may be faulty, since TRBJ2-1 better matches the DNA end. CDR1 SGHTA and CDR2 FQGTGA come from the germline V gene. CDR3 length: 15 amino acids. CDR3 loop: CASSPPGTSGEIQFF. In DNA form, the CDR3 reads TGTGCCAGCAGCCCACCCGGGACTAGCGGTGAAATTCAGTTCTTC.

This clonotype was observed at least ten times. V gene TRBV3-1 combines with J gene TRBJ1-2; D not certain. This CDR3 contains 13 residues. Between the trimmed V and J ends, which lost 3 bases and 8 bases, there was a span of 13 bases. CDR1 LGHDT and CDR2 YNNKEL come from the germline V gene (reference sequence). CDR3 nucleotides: TGTGCCAGCAGCCAGGGAAGCCTCTGGGGCTACACCTTC. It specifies CASSQGSLWGYTF.

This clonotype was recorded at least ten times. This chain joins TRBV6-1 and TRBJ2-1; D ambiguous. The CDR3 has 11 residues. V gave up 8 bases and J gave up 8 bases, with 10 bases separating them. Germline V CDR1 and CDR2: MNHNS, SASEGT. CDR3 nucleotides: TGTGCCAGCGATAGGGTTGATGAGCAGTTCTTC. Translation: CASDRVDEQFF.